The 2 T cell receptor beta chains below were found in one sample sequenced in a study of regulatory T cells in long-lasting Graves disease. HTBI primers from iRepertoire and Arm-PCR of CDR3 regions yielded the TCR beta libraries. TCRdb ran MiXCR on the multiplex PCR reads and lists one entry per CDR3 protein. Seen here are around 360,000 distinct CDR3 sequences, 15% to 20% observed once, and the top ten hold around 20%. Regarding time point: newly diagnosed GD, antithyroid drugs for less than 3 months. PBMC-derived RNA was used for the TCR library. Separately, the same data were catalogued under a study of T cells in Graves' hyperthyroidism and ophthalmopathy.

This specimen was peripheral blood mononuclear cells (PBMCs), taken at new diagnosis, from a patient treated with antithyroid drugs. The receptor source for this set is a woman under 30 with Graves disease.

This clonotype was seen many times. CDR3 sequence (DNA): TGTGCCAGCAGTTCTGGGGGGGCGCGAAACGAGCAGTACTTC. Protein sequence: CASSSGGARNEQYF. The chain carries TRBV27 and TRBJ2-7, with D possibly being TRBD2 (7 bases). Germline loops: CDR1 MNHEY, CDR2 SMNVEV (reference sequence). There are 14 residues in the CDR3. Trimming took 4 bases from V and 5 from J, leaving 15 bases between them.

This clonotype was seen a few times. The chain has TRBV6-1 and TRBJ1-3; D remains unclear. Germline CDR1 MNHNS, CDR2 SASEGT. The CDR3 is made up of 16 amino acids. Trimming stripped 7 bases from V and 4 bases from J, with 20 bases between. The CDR3 reads CASTRTDPFSGNTIYF. CDR3 sequence (DNA): TGTGCCAGCACCAGGACGGACCCCTTCTCCGGAAACACCATATATTTT.